Below are 14 T cell receptor beta chains sequenced from a single sample in a study of blood T cell repertoires in COVID-19. Sequencing used immunoSEQ multiplex PCR; TCRdb keeps in-frame clones, though not all of them. The sample has some 250,000 clones; about four fifths are singletons. Material for sequencing was peripheral blood. These TCRs come from an older woman with active or convalescent COVID-19.

The chain recombines TRBV11-2 with TRBJ1-6; TRBD1 might be the D (6 bases). Germline loops: CDR1 SGHAT, CDR2 FQNNGV. The CDR3 is 16 residues long. Trimming shortened V by 5 bases and J by 1 base, and 12 bases separated the two germline ends. The CDR3 sequence is CASSPGRGSYNSPLHF. The CDR3 DNA sequence: TGTGCCAGCAGCCCCGGGAGGGGGTCCTATAATTCACCCCTCCACTTT.

This clone was seen ten or more times. The gene calls are TRBV6-1 and TRBJ2-1; D is unclear. Germline V CDR1 and CDR2: MNHNS, SASEGT. The CDR3 contains 13 residues. Trimming took 3 bases from V and 8 from J, leaving 11 bases between them. In DNA, the CDR3 is TGTGCCAGCAGTGAGATAATGTCGGATGAGCAGTTCTTC. Translated, it gives CASSEIMSDEQFF.

The chain carries TRBV7-8 and TRBJ1-1; D unclear. V was clipped by 3 bases and J by 4 bases, with 12 bases between them. The CDR3 is 14 residues long. Per germline, CDR1 SGHVS and CDR2 FQNEAQ. The CDR3 here is CASSFGVGGTEAFF. The CDR3 DNA follows: TGTGCCAGCAGCTTCGGAGTGGGTGGCACTGAAGCTTTCTTT.

The V call is TRBV3-1 (or the pseudogene TRBV3-2), the J call TRBJ1-4; D remains unclear. Trimming shortened V by 8 bases and J by 0 bases, and 7 bases separated the two germline ends. CDR3 size: 13 residues. CDR1 and CDR2 (germline): LGHDT, YNNKEL (reference sequence). The CDR3 DNA is TGTGCCAGCGAGGGTGCAACTAATGAAAAACTGTTTTTT. Translated: CASEGATNEKLFF.

The chain carries TRBV7-9 and TRBJ2-2, with unresolved D. V was clipped by 1 base and J by 2 bases, with 8 bases between them. This CDR3 contains 15 residues. Germline V gives CDR1 SEHNR, CDR2 FQNEAQ (reference sequence). The CDR3 region has the DNA TGTGCCAGCAGCTTAGTGGCAGTCAACACCGGGGAGCTGTTTTTT. Translation gives CASSLVAVNTGELFF.

This chain links TRBV11-2 with TRBJ2-1; 10 bases fit TRBD2. The junction had 3 bases not matched to a gene; V was cut back by 4 bases and J by 6 bases. The CDR3 loop spans 14 amino acids. Germline CDR1 SGHAT, CDR2 FQNNGV. The CDR3 bases are TGTGCCAGCAGCTCTCGGACTAGCGGCAATGAGCAGTTCTTC. Its translation is CASSSRTSGNEQFF. The full variable domain, rest sourced from reference TRBV11-2 and TRBJ2-1, is EAGVAQSPRYKIIEKRQSVAFWCNPISGHATLYWYQQILGQGPKLLIQFQNNGVVDDSQLPKDRFSAERLKGVDSTLKIQPAKLEDSAVYLCASSSRTSGNEQFFGPGTRLTVL.

The rearrangement uses TRBV5-1 and TRBJ2-2; weak D call: TRBD2 (5 bases). Germline loops: CDR1 SGHRS, CDR2 YFSETQ. The germline V and J ends were trimmed by 5 bases and 5 bases, with 13 bases remaining between them. The CDR3 is made up of 14 amino acids. CDR3 region: CASSNGDQTGELFF. The CDR3, as DNA: TGCGCCAGCAGTAACGGGGATCAGACCGGGGAGCTGTTTTTT.

Here the CDR3 DNA reads TGTGCCAGCAGCCAGACTAGCGGACAAGAGACCCAGTACTTC. Translating it yields CASSQTSGQETQYF. This rearrangement joins TRBV4-2 to TRBJ2-5, with TRBD2 matching 9 bases. V shed 3 bases, J shed 2 bases, and the junction held 1 base outside the gene matches. The CDR3 runs to 14 residues. The V gene's germline CDR1 is LGHNA and CDR2 YNFKEQ.

The V and J genes are TRBV19 and TRBJ1-4; a possible D gene is TRBD1 (5 bases). Trimming shortened V by 1 base and J by 3 bases, and 9 bases separated the two germline ends. Germline values: CDR1 LNHDA, CDR2 SQIVND (reference sequence). CDR3 length equals 15 residues. This chain's CDR3 is CASSIAQGSNEKLFF. DNA of the CDR3: TGTGCCAGTAGTATAGCCCAGGGATCTAATGAAAAACTGTTTTTT.

J is TRBJ1-2 and V is TRBV4-1; TRBD1 is a possible D gene (5 bases). The V gene's germline CDR1 is MGHRA and CDR2 YSYEKL. This CDR3 has 13 residues. V lost 0 bases, J lost 6 bases, and 8 bases lay in between. The CDR3 protein is CASSQDKGNGYTF. CDR3 coding DNA: TGCGCCAGCAGCCAAGATAAGGGGAATGGCTACACCTTC.

V usage is TRBV6-6 and J usage is TRBJ2-1; 10 bases match TRBD2. The length of the CDR3 is 16 residues. Germline assignment: CDR1 MNHNY and CDR2 SVGAGI (reference sequence). Trimming at V came to 6 bases and at J to 2 bases, leaving 7 bases not matched to a gene. The CDR3 sequence: CASSPSGGAAYNEQFF. CDR3 nucleotide sequence: TGTGCCAGCAGCCCAAGCGGGGGGGCCGCCTACAATGAGCAGTTCTTC.

The V gene is TRBV27, the J gene TRBJ2-1; no clear D. The CDR3 has 13 residues. Per germline, CDR1 MNHEY and CDR2 SMNVEV (reference sequence). V lost 4 bases and J 9 bases, leaving 13 bases between the germline ends. The CDR3 bases are TGTGCCAGCAGTTCCCAAAACTGGTTTGAGCAGTTCTTC. Its translation: CASSSQNWFEQFF.

V and J are TRBV5-4 and TRBJ1-1, with D unresolved. Trimming cost V 0 bases and J 6 bases, with 9 bases left between them. This CDR3 is 13 amino acids long. Germline V gene lookup returns CDR1 SGHNT and CDR2 YYREEE (reference sequence). The CDR3 reads CASSLVAASEAFF. CDR3 bases: TGTGCCAGCAGCTTGGTTGCGGCTTCTGAAGCTTTCTTT.

About this clone itself: This sample includes further DNA sequences coding for the same CDR3. The rearrangement uses TRBV19 and TRBJ2-1, with unresolved D. CDR1 is LNHDA, CDR2 SQIVND, per germline (reference sequence). V was pared by 9 bases and J by 0 bases, with 9 bases between. The CDR3 spans 13 residues. The CDR3 sequence: CASSLSSYNEQFF. Written as DNA, the CDR3 is TGTGCCAGCTCCCTAAGCTCCTACAATGAGCAGTTCTTC.